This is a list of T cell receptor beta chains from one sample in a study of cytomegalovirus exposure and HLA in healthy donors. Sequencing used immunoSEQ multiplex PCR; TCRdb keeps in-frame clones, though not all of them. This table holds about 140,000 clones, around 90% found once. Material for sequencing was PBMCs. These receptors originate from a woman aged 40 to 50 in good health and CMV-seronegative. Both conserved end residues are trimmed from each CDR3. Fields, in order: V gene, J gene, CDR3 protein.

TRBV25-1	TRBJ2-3	ASSELGTGGARADTQY
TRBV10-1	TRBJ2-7	ASSEGGQGLSEQY
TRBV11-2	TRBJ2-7	ASSLELASYEQY
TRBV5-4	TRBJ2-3	ASSPRTGSDTQY
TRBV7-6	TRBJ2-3	ASSINRGPDTQY
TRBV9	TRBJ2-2	ASSVGGRAEGGELF
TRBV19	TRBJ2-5	ASRKNRDGEETQY
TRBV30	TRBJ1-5	AWSEGLNQPQH
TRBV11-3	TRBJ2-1	ASSFGLAGGPGNEQF
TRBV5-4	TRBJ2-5	ASSRSGRARETQY
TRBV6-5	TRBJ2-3	ASSSQGDTQY
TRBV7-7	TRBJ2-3	ASSLGGTDTQY
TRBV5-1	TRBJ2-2	ASSRAGNTGELF
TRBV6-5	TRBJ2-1	ASTASGYNEQF
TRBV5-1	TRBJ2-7	ASRPTGGSSYEQY
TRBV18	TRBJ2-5	ASSPLNGEPRETQY
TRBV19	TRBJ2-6	ASTGQRRGSGANVLT
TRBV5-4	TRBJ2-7	ASSFSTSPYEQY
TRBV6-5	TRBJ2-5	ASRQEGFETQY
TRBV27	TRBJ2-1	ASKRKGISSYNEQF
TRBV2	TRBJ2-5	ASSLAGTQY
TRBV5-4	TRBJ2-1	ASSLDGATSGSLKTQF
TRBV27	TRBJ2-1	ASSSPGQYNEQF
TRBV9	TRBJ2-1	ASSVGGGAYNEQF
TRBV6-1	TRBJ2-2	ASSDSGRRYTGELF
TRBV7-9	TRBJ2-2	SSSLIAFSATGELF
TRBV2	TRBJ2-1	ASRDYSYNEQF
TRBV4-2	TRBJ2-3	ASSQDGSLDTQY
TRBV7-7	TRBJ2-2	ASSLRLADIWENTGELF
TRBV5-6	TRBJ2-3	ASGYTTSTDTQY
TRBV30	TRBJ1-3	AWNGGVPGNTIY
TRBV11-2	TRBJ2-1	ASSLGGGSYSYNEQF
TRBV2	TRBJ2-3	AGGEGSTDTQY
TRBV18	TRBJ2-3	ASSPSLAADTQY
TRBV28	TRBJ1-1	ASRSWRGNTEAF
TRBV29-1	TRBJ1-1	SVEIQLGTEAF
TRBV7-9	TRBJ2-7	SSSLVDSQQY
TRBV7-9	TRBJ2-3	ASSLGGRGLSDTQY
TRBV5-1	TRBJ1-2	ASSLLQGAYGYT
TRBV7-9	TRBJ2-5	ASSLLLVGETQY
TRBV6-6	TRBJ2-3	ASSYLTNTDTQY
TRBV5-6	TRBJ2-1	ASSLGSTSGEQF
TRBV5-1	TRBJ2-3	ASSLTGSILGTDTQY
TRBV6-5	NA	ASSYSSLFTPYEQY
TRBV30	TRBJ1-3	AWRHSGNTIY
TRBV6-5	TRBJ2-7	ASSYPTGLPEQY
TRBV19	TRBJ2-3	ASSTTWTSGSGNTQY
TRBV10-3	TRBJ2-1	AISSGGRNEQF
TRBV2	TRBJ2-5	ASGLAEETQY
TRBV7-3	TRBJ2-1	ASSFAGTPGQF
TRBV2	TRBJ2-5	ASRPGDQETQY
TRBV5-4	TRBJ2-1	ASSLGRTGSFNEQF
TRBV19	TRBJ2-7	ASSMGTGIGEQY
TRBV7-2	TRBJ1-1	ASSSGTGVWTEAF
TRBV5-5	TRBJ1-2	ASRQAARDGLGYT